This TCR beta chain originates from a study of glioma-infiltrating T cells. Amplification of TCR alpha and beta CDR3 regions from RNA used iRepertoire nested multiplex PCR. Tissue mRNA or PBMC total RNA, about 90-450 ng, went into one-step reverse transcription and amplification. MiXCR was run by TCRdb on the multiplex PCR reads, yielding one entry per CDR3 protein. Among 150,000 to 200,000 distinct CDR3 sequences, around 30% were seen once, and the ten largest hold 20% to 25%. Points from the study as a whole: Tissue-blood divergence was below expectation in non-neoplastic patients, above in gliomas. Only very few CDR3 sequences appeared in both tissue and blood.

In the case of this clonotype: Its antigen remains unidentified.

This sequence originates from a human donor with low-grade glioma or glioblastoma, undergoing nonglioma brain surgery, or in good health (not recorded which). Material for sequencing was glioma tissue, nonneoplastic brain tissue, or PBMCs (not recorded which).

The CDR3 region has the DNA TGTGCCAGCAGCTCTGGGACTAGGGGTCTGGATGAGCAGTTCTTC. It specifies CASSSGTRGLDEQFF. The V call is TRBV4-2, the J call TRBJ2-1; 8 bases match TRBD2. This CDR3 region has 15 residues. Per the germline V gene, CDR1 is LGHNA and CDR2 is YNFKEQ. The V segment lost 5 bases and the J segment 8 bases; nucleotides outside the gene matches: 11.